The clone carrying this T cell receptor beta chain turned up a few times. Its matching antigen is unknown. The sample originates from a study of CD8 T cells in ankylosing spondylitis. It was by quantitative 5'-RACE with molecular barcodes that TCR beta libraries were made. TCRdb reprocessed the 5' RACE reads via MiXCR and lists one record per CDR3 protein. The repertoire has under 170,000 distinct CDR3 sequences, around 43% of them found once; the top ten carry approximately 16%. Study-wide findings and caveats: Earlier authors reported some of these motif variants in reactive arthritis synovial fluid and blood.

Per germline, CDR1 MGHRA and CDR2 YSYEKL. Trimming took 2 bases from V and 0 from J, leaving 13 bases between them. The length of the CDR3 is 16 residues. This rearrangement joins TRBV4-1 to TRBJ2-5, with a tentative D call TRBD2 (6 bases). The TCR sequence derives from a male donor with ankylosing spondylitis. Sequenced: synovial fluid, either unsorted or a sorted T cell fraction (not recorded which). The CDR3: CASSQITLAYQETQYF. The CDR3, as DNA: TGCGCCAGCAGCCAAATCACTCTAGCGTACCAAGAGACCCAGTACTTC.